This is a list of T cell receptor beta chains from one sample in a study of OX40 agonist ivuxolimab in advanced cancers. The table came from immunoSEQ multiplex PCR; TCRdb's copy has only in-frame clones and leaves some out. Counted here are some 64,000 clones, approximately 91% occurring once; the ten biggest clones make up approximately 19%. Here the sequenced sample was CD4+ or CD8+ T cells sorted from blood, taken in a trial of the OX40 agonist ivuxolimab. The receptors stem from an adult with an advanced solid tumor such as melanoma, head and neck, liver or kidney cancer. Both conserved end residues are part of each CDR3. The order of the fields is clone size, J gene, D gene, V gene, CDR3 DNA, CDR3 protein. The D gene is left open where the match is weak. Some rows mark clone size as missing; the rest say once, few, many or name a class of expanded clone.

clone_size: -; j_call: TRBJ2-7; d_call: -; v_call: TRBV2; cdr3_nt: TGTGCCAGCGGGCAGGGCGAGGTCTACGAGCAGTACTTC; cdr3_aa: CASGQGEVYEQYF
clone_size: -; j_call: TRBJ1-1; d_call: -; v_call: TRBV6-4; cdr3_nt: TGTGCCAGCAGTGACTTAGAGAACACTGAAGCTTTCTTT; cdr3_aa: CASSDLENTEAFF
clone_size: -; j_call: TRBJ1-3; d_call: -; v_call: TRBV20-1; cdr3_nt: TGCAGTGCTAGAGACCAAAACACCATATATTTT; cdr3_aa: CSARDQNTIYF
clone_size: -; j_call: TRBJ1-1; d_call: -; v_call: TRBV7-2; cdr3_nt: TGTGCCAGCAGCTTAGGGGGGTCGCTTAGAGCTTTCTTT; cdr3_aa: CASSLGGSLRAFF
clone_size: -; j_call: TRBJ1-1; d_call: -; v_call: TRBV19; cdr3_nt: TGTGCCAGCGCCGAGACAGGGAACACTGAAGCTTTCTTT; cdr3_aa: CASAETGNTEAFF
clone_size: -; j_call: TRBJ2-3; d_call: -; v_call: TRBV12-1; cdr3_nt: TGTGCCAGCAGCACCAAACTAGCGGTCGTCTCCAAATACACAGATACGCAGTATTTT; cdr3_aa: CASSTKLAVVSKYTDTQYF
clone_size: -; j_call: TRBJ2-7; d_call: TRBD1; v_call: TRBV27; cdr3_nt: TGTGCCAGCAGTTTATTGGTGGACAGGGGAGGCTCCTACGAGCAGTACTTC; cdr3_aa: CASSLLVDRGGSYEQYF
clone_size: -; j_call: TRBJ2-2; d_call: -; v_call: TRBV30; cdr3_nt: TGTGCCTGGAGTGTGTCCGCGAGCGCTCTATTATCCGGGGAGCTGTTTTTT; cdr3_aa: CAWSVSASALLSGELFF
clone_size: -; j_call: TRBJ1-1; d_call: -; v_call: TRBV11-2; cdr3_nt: TGTGCCAGCAGCTTGGGGTCCGGGGACACTGAAGCTTTCTTT; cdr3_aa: CASSLGSGDTEAFF
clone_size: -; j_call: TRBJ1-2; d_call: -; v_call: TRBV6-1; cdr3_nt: TGTGCCAGCAGTGGCACAGGCCTCTCCTCTGGCTATGGCTACACCTTC; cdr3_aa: CASSGTGLSSGYGYTF
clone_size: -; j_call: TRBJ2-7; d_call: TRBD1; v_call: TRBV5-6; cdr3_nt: TGTGCCAGCAGCTTACTCCCGGGACAGGGCCACGAGCAGTACTTC; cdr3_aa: CASSLLPGQGHEQYF
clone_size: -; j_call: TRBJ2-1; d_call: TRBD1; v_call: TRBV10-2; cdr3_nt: TGCGCCAGCAGGGGGGGCCTACAGGGGGCAGGATCCTACAATGAGCAGTTCTTC; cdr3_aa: CASRGGLQGAGSYNEQFF
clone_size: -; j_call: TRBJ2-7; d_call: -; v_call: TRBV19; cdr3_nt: TGTGCCAGTAGACTAGGGGTGGAGCAGTACTTC; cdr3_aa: CASRLGVEQYF
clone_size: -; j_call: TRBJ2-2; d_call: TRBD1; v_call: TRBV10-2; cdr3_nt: TGCGCCAGCCAAGGACAGGAAAGGGCCGGGGAGCTGTTTTTT; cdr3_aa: CASQGQERAGELFF
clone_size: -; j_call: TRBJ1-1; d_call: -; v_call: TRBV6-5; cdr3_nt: TGTGCCACAGGTCCGGCGTACATGAACACTGAAGCTTTCTTT; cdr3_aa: CATGPAYMNTEAFF
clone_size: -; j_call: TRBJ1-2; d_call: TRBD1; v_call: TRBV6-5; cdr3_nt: TGTGCCAGCAGTCCTTCGGGACAGGGAGGTGGCTACACCTTC; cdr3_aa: CASSPSGQGGGYTF
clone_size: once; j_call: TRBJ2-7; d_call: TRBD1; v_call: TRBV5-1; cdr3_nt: TGCGCCAGCAGCCCCGGGACAGGGATATCCGAGCAGTACTTC; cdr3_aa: CASSPGTGISEQYF
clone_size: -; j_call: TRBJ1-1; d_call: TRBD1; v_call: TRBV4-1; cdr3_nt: TGCGCCAGCAGCCAAGAAGGGACAGCGAACACTGAAGCTTTCTTT; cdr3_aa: CASSQEGTANTEAFF
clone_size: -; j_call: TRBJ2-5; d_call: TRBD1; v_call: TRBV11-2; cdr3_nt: TGTGCCAGCAGCTTAGATCCAGGGGGCGGAGAGACCCAGTACTTC; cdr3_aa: CASSLDPGGGETQYF
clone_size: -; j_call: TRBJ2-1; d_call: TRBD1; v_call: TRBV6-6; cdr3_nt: TGTGCCAGCAGTTACCGGGACAGCGCTGGGTATGAGCAGTTCTTC; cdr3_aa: CASSYRDSAGYEQFF
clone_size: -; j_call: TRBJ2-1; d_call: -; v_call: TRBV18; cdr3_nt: TGTGCCAGCTCTCTCGAGGGGAGCTCCTACAATGAGCAGTTCTTC; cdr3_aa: CASSLEGSSYNEQFF
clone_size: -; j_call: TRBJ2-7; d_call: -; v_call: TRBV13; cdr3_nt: TGTGCCAGCAGAATAGAGGGGAGCGAGCAGTACTTC; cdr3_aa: CASRIEGSEQYF
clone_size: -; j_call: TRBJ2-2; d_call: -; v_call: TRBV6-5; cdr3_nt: TGTGCCAGCAGTTACCCCGGAGGCGCGAACACCGGGGAGCTGTTTTTT; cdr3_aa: CASSYPGGANTGELFF
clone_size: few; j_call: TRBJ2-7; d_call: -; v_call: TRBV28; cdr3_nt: TGTGCCAGCAGCCCGCTCGGGGCTCTCTACGAGCAGTACTTC; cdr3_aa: CASSPLGALYEQYF
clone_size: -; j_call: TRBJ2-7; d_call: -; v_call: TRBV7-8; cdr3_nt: TGTGCCAGCAGCCCCGACGGCACCGTTACAAGCTACGAGCAGTACTTC; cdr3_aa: CASSPDGTVTSYEQYF
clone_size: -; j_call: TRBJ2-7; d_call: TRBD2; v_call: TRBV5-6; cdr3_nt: TGTGCCAGCAGCTTGGAACTAGCGGGGGGAAGAGGAGAGCAGTACTTC; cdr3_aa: CASSLELAGGRGEQYF
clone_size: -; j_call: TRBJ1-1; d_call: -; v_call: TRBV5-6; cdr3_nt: TGTGCCAGCAGCTTGTTAGAAGCTGAAGCTTTCTTT; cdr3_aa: CASSLLEAEAFF
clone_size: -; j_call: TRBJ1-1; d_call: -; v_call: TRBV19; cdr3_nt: TGTGCCAGTAGTATAGACCTAGAGGCGAACACTGAAGCTTTCTTT; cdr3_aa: CASSIDLEANTEAFF
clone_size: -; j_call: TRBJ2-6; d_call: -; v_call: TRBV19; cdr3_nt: TGTGCCAGTAGTATTTGGACAGACCAGTACTCTGGGGCCAACGTCCTGACTTTC; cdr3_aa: CASSIWTDQYSGANVLTF
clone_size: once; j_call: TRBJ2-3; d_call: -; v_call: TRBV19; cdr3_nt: TGTGCCAGTTCGGGTAGCTCTTGGACAGATACGCAGTATTTT; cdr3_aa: CASSGSSWTDTQYF
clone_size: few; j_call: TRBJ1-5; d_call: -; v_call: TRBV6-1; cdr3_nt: TGTGCCAGCAGTGAGGGGAGCGCCTTGGGGTATAGCAATCAGCCCCAGCATTTT; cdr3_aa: CASSEGSALGYSNQPQHF
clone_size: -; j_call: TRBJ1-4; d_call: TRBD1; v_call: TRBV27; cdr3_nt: TGTGCCAGCAGTTGGGCAGGGGGCCGTAATGAAAAACTGTTTTTT; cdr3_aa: CASSWAGGRNEKLFF
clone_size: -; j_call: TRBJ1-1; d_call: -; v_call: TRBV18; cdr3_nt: TGTGCCAGCTCACCCACCTGGGGGTTAAGCGCTGAAGCTTTCTTT; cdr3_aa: CASSPTWGLSAEAFF
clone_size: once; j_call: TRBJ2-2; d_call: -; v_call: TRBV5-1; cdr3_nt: TGCGCCAGCCAAACGACAGATACCGGGGAGCTGTTTTTT; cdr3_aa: CASQTTDTGELFF
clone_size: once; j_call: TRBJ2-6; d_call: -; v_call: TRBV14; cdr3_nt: TGTGCCAGCAGCCAAGATTGGGCCATCTCTGGGGCCAACGTCCTGACTTTC; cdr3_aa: CASSQDWAISGANVLTF
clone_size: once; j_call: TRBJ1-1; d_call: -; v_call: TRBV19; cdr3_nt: TGTGCCAGTAGTATTGGGGACTACACTGAAGCTTTCTTT; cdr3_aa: CASSIGDYTEAFF
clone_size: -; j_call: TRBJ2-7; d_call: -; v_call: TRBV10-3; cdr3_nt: TGTGCCATCAGTGAGTCCAGCAGTCAGTACGAGCAGTACTTC; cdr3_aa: CAISESSSQYEQYF
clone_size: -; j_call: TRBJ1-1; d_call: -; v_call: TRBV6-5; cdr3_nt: TGTGCCAGCAGTTACTCGAGACGGGGGTGGGACACTGAAGCTTTCTTT; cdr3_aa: CASSYSRRGWDTEAFF
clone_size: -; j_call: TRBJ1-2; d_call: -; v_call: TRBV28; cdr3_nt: TGTGCCAGCAGAAGGGTGGGCTACACCTTC; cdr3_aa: CASRRVGYTF
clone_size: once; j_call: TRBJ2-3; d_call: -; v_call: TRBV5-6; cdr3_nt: TGTGCCAGCAGCTTGGCGGGGGCCCCGAGGGATACGCAGTATTTT; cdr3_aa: CASSLAGAPRDTQYF
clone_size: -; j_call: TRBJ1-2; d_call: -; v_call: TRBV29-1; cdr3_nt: TGCAGCGTTGAAGATCCTCGGACTTCGGCTCTCTATGGCTACACCTTC; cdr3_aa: CSVEDPRTSALYGYTF
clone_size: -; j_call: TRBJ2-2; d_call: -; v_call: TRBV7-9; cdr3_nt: TGTGCCAGCGACGATGCCGGGGAGCTGTTTTTT; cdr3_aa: CASDDAGELFF
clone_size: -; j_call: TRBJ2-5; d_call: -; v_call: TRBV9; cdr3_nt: TGTGCCAGCAGCGTGGATAGGGGTCAAGAGACCCAGTACTTC; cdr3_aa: CASSVDRGQETQYF
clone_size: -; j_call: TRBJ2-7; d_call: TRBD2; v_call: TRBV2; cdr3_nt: TGTGCCAGCAGACCCGGGACTAGCGGGGGGATCTCCTACGAGCAGTACTTC; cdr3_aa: CASRPGTSGGISYEQYF
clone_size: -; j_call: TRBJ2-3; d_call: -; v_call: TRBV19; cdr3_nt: TGTGCCAGTGGGCGTACGGCAGGGGAAAGCACAGATACGCAGTATTTT; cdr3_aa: CASGRTAGESTDTQYF
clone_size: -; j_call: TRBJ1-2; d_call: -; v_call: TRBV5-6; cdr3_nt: TGTGCCAGCACCCTAATGACCGGCGAAGGCTACACCTTC; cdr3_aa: CASTLMTGEGYTF
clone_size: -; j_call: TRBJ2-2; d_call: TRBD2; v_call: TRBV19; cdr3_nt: TGTGCCACCGGACTAGCGGGGGCGGACACCGGGGAGCTGTTTTTT; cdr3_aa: CATGLAGADTGELFF
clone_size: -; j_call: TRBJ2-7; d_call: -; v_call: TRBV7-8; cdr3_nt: TGTGCCAGCAGCCCCAAGGGCTCGGGCGAGCAGTACTTC; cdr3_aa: CASSPKGSGEQYF
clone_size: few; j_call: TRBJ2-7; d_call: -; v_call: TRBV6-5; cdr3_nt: TGTGCCAGCAGTTACTCAACCCGGACCCCCTACGAGCAGTACTTC; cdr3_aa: CASSYSTRTPYEQYF
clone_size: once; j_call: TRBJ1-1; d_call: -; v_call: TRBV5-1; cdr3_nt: TGCGCCAGCAGGGACGGTGCCACTGAAGCTTTCTTT; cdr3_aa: CASRDGATEAFF
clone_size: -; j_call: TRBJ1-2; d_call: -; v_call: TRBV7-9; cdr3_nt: TGTGCCAGCAGCATGCTGGGGCCGTGGGGCTACACCTTC; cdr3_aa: CASSMLGPWGYTF
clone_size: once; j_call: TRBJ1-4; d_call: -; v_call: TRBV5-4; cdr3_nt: TGTGCCAGCAGTACCCGGGACGGTAATGAAAAACTGTTTTTT; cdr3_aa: CASSTRDGNEKLFF
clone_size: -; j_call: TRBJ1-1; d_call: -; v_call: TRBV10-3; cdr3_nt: TGTGCCATCAGAGTGGGAACAACTGAAGCTTTCTTT; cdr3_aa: CAIRVGTTEAFF
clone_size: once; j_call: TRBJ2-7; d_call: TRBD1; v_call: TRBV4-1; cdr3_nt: TGCGCCAGCAGCCAAGATTGGGACAGGTACGAGCAGTACTTC; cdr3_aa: CASSQDWDRYEQYF
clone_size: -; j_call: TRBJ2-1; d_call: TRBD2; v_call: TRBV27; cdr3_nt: TGTGCCAGCAGTCCTGGACTAGCGGGGGAGCAGTTCTTC; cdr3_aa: CASSPGLAGEQFF